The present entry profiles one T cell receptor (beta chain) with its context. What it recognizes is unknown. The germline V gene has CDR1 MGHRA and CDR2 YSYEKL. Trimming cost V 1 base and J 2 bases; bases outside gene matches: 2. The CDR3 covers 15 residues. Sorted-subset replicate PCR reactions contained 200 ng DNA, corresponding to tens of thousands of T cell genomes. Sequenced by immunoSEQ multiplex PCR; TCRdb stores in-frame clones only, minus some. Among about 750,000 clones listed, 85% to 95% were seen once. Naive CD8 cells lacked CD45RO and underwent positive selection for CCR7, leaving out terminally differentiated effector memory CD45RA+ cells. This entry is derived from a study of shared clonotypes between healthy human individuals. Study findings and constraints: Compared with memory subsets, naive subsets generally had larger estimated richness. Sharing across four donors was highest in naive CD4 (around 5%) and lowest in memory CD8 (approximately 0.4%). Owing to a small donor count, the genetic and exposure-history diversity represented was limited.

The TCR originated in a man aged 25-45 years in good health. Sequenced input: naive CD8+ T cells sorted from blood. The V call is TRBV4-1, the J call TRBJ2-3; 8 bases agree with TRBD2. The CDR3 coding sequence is TGCGCCAGCAGCCAAGTAGCGGGGTTCACAGATACGCAGTATTTT. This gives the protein CASSQVAGFTDTQYF.